This TCR beta chain was obtained from a study of blood T cell repertoires in COVID-19. Study at large: The United States, Italy and Spain provided the acute and convalescent COVID-19 samples. Nucleic acid was either cDNA or gDNA, and it came from T cells, B-cell-depleted T cells, or PBMCs.

In the authors' workflow: From reference gene primer amplification, estimates of nucleated cell counts were derived. Assay used: immunoSEQ multiplex PCR; TCRdb lists only in-frame clones, some missing. V and J calls and clone size are those listed in that table; D and trimming were worked out from the DNA. The profile shows around 180,000 clones, about 84% of them singletons. The Seattle site enrolled patients during active infection and followed them longitudinally. This TCR came from a person aged 65 to 85 with COVID-19, enrolled during active disease. Sample: peripheral blood.

Written as DNA, the CDR3 is TGTGCCAGCAGCTTAGACGCGGTGAACACCGGGGAGCTGTTTTTT. Protein sequence: CASSLDAVNTGELFF. The rearrangement uses TRBV7-6 and TRBJ2-2; D unclear. V gave up 1 base and J gave up 1 base, with 7 bases separating them. In germline, CDR1 is SGHVS, CDR2 FNYEAQ. CDR3 length: 15 amino acids.